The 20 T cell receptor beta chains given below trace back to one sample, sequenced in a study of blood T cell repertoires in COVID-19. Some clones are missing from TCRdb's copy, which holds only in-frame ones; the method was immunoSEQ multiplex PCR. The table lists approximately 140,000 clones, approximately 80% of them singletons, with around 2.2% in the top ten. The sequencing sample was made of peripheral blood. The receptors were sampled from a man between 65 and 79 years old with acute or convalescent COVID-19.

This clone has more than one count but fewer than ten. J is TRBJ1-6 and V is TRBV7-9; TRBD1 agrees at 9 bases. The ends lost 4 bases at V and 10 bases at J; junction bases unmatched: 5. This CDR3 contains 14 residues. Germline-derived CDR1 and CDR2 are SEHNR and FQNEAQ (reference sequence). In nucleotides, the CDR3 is TGTGCCAGCAGCTCAACAGGGGGCGAATCACCCCTCCACTTT. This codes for CASSSTGGESPLHF.

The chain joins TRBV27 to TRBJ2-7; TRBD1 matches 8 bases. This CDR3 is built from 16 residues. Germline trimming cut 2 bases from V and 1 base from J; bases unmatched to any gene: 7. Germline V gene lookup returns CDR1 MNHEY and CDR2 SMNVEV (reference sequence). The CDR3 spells CASSLLDRAGSYEQYF. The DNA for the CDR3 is TGTGCCAGCAGTTTACTGGACAGGGCGGGGTCCTACGAGCAGTACTTC.

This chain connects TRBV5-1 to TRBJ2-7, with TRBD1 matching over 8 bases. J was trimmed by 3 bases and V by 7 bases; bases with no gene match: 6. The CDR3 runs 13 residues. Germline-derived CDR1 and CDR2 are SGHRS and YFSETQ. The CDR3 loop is CASRWTGSYEQYF. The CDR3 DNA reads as TGCGCCAGCCGCTGGACAGGGAGCTACGAGCAGTACTTC.

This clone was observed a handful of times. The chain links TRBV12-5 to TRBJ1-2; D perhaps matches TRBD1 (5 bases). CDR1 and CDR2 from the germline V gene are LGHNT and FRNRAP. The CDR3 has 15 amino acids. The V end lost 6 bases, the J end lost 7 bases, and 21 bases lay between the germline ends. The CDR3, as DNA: TGTGCTAGTGGCCCCCCCGTTATGGGGCTCGGTGGCTACACCTTC. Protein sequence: CASGPPVMGLGGYTF.

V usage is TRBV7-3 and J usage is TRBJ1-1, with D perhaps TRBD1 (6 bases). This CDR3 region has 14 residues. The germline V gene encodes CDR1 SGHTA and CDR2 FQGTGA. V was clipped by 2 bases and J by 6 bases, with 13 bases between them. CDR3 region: CASSLPGAEAEAFF. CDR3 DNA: TGTGCCAGCAGCTTACCAGGGGCCGAGGCTGAAGCTTTCTTT.

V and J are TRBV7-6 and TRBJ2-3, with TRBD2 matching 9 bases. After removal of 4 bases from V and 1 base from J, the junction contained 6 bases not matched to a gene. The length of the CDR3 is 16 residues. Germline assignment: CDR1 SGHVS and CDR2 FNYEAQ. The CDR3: CASSSRGGGGTDTQYF. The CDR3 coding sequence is TGTGCCAGCAGCTCCAGGGGCGGGGGGGGCACAGATACGCAGTATTTT.

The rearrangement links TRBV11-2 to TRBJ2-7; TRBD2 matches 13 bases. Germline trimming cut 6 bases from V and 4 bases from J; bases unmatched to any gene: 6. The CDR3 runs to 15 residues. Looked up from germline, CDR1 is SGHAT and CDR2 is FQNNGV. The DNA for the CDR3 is TGTGCCAGCAGACCGACTAGCGGGGGGAGGTACGAGCAGTACTTC. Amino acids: CASRPTSGGRYEQYF.

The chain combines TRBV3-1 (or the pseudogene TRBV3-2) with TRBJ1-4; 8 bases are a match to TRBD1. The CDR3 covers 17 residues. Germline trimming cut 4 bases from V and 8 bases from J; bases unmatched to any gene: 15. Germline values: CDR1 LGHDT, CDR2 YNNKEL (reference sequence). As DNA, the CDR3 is TGTGCCAGCAGCCCGCCCTTTACCGGGACAGGACCCGAAAAACTGTTTTTT. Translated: CASSPPFTGTGPEKLFF.

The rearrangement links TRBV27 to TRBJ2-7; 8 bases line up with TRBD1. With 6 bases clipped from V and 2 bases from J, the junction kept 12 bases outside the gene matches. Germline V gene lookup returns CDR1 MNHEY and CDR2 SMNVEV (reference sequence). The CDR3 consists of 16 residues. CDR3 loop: CASRQLTGGSPYEQYF. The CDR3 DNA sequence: TGTGCCAGCAGACAGCTTACAGGGGGTAGCCCCTACGAGCAGTACTTC.

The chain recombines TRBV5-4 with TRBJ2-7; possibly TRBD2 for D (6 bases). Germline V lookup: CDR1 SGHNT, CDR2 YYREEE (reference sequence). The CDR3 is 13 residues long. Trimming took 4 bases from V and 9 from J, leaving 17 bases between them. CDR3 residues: CASSTPGALGQYF. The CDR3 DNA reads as TGTGCCAGCAGCACACCGGGAGCCCTGGGGCAGTACTTC.

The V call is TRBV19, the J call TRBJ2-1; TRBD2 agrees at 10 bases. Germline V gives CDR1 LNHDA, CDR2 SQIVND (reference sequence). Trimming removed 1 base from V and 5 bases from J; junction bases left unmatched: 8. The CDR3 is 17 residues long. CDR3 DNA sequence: TGTGCCAGTAGTATAGCCCCGGGACTAGCGAGGAACAATGAGCAGTTCTTC. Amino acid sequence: CASSIAPGLARNNEQFF. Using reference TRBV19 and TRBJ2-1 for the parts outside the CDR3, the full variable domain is DGGITQSPKYLFRKEGQNVTLSCEQNLNHDAMYWYRQDPGQGLRLIYYSQIVNDFQKGDIAEGYSVSREKKESFPLTVTSAQKNPTAFYLCASSIAPGLARNNEQFFGPGTRLTVL.

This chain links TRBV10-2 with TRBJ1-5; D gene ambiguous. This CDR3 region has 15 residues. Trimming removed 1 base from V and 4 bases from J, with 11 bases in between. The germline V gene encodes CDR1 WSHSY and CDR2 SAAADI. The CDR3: CASSEWNGRNQPQHF. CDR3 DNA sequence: TGCGCCAGCAGTGAGTGGAATGGGAGGAATCAGCCCCAGCATTTT.

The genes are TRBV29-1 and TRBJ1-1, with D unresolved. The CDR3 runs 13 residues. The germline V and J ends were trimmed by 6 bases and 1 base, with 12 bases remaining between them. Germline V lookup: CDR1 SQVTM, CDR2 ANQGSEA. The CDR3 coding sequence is TGCAGCGTCGAGAGGTTGGAGAACACTGAAGCTTTCTTT. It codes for CSVERLENTEAFF.

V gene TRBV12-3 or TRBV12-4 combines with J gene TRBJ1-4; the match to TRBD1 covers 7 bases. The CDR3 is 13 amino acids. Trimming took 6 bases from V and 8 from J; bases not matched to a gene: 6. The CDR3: CASRRGLREKLFF. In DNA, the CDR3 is TGTGCCAGCAGAAGGGGGCTGAGAGAAAAACTGTTTTTT.

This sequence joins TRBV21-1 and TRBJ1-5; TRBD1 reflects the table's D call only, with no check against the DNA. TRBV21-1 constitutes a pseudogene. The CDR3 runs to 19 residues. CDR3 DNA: TGTGCCAGCAGCAATGAACGACTGATGGATAGACAGATTGATCAGCCCCAGCATTTT. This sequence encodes CASSNERLMDRQIDQPQHF.

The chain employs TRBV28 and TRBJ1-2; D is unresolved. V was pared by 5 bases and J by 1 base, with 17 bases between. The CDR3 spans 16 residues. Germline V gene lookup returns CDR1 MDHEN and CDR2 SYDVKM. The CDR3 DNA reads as TGTGCCAGCAGTCTCGAAGAGCCTACCCTTAACTATGGCTACACCTTC. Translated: CASSLEEPTLNYGYTF.

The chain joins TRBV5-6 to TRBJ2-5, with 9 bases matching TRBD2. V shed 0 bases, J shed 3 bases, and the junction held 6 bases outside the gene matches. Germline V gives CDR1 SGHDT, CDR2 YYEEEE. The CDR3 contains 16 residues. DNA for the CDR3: TGTGCCAGCAGCTTGGCCGGGACTAGCTCAGAAGAGACCCAGTACTTC. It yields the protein CASSLAGTSSEETQYF.

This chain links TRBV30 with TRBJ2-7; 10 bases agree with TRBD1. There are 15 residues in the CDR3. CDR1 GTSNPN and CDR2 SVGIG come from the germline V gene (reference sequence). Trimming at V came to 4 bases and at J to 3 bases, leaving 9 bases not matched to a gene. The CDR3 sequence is CAWTPTGGLVYEQYF. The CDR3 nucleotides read TGTGCCTGGACCCCGACAGGGGGCCTCGTCTACGAGCAGTACTTC. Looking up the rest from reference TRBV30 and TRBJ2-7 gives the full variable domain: SQTIHQWPATLVQPVGSPLSLECTVEGTSNPNLYWYRQAAGRGLQLLFYSVGIGQISSEVPQNLSASRPQDRQFILSSKKLLLSDSGFYLCAWTPTGGLVYEQYFGPGTRLTVT.

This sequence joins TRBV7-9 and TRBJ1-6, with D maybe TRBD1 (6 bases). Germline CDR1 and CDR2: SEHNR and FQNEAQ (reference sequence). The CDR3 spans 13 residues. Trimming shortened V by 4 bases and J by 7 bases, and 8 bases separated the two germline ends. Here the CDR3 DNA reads TGTGCCAGCAGCTCAACAGGGAATTCACCCCTCCACTTT. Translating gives CASSSTGNSPLHF.

CDR3 bases: TGTGCCAGCAGCCCGGACAGGGGGCAAAGGGATTTAGGAAACACCATATATTTT. Its protein product is CASSPDRGQRDLGNTIYF. This chain links TRBV7-9 with TRBJ1-3, with 11 bases aligning to TRBD1. Germline CDR1 SEHNR, CDR2 FQNEAQ (reference sequence). This CDR3 spans 18 amino acids. V trimming: 5 bases; J trimming: 4 bases; junction bases outside the gene matches: 13.